The 6 T cell receptor beta chains below all came from one sample that was sequenced in a study of CD8 T cells in ankylosing spondylitis. Via MiXCR, TCRdb re-called the 5' RACE reads, giving one row per CDR3 protein. The sample records 150,000 to 200,000 distinct CDR3 sequences, around a tenth being singletons. The sample consisted of blood, either unsorted or a sorted T cell fraction (not recorded which). The source of these receptors is a male donor with ankylosing spondylitis or in good health (not recorded which).

V is TRBV18 and J is TRBJ1-2, with TRBD1 matching 7 bases. This CDR3 comprises 14 residues. Germline V gives CDR1 KGHSH, CDR2 LQKENI. Unmatched junction bases numbered 8, after V lost 8 bases and J lost 2 bases. The CDR3 DNA reads TGTGCCAGCACTTCGCTGGGACAGAACTATGGCTACACCTTC. Translating it yields CASTSLGQNYGYTF.

This clonotype was counted ten times or more. The rearrangement uses TRBV27 and TRBJ2-1; D might be TRBD1 or TRBD2, each matching 5 bases. The length of the CDR3 is 14 residues. Trimming stripped 0 bases from V and 7 bases from J, with 10 bases between. Germline V gives CDR1 MNHEY, CDR2 SMNVEV (reference sequence). CDR3 amino acids: CASSLSRGENEQFF. The CDR3 coding sequence is TGTGCCAGCAGTTTATCGAGGGGAGAAAATGAGCAGTTCTTC.

This clonotype has at least ten counts. The CDR3 spells CASSRNQGYTEAFF. In DNA, the CDR3 is TGTGCCAGCAGCAGGAATCAGGGTTACACTGAAGCTTTCTTT. The gene calls are TRBV6-2 or TRBV6-3 and TRBJ1-1, with D possibly being TRBD1 (5 bases). The CDR3 is 14 amino acids. The V gene lost 6 bases and the J gene lost 3 bases, with 14 bases spanning the gap. Per germline, CDR1 MNHEY and CDR2 SVGEGT.

This clonotype was seen at least ten times. The J gene is TRBJ1-5, the V gene TRBV12-3 or TRBV12-4; maybe TRBD1 (5 bases). V lost 1 base and J lost 7, with 14 bases in between. This CDR3 has 15 amino acids. The CDR3, as DNA: TGTGCCAGCAGTTTAGTCGCCGGCGGGGGGCAGCCCCAGCATTTT. As protein: CASSLVAGGGQPQHF.

This clonotype was seen repeatedly, ten times or more. The V and J genes are TRBV5-1 and TRBJ2-3; 8 bases agree with TRBD2. V lost 4 bases and J lost 0; bases outside the gene matches: 7. CDR1 SGHRS and CDR2 YFSETQ come from the germline V gene. The CDR3 runs to 16 residues. The CDR3 DNA sequence: TGCGCCAGCAGCCTTAGCGGGGTCGTTAGCACAGATACGCAGTATTTT. Protein sequence: CASSLSGVVSTDTQYF.

This clonotype occurred many times. V is TRBV29-1 and J is TRBJ1-1; D is possibly TRBD1 (5 bases). The V gene lost 6 bases and the J gene lost 0 bases, with 11 bases spanning the gap. The CDR3 contains 13 residues. CDR1 and CDR2 from the germline V gene are SQVTM and ANQGSEA. The CDR3 coding sequence is TGCAGCGTGGAGAGCAGGGTGAACACTGAAGCTTTCTTT. This translates into CSVESRVNTEAFF.